This T cell receptor (beta chain) was identified during a study of blood T cell repertoires in COVID-19. The CDR3 has 13 residues. Germline CDR1 and CDR2: MNHEY and SMNVEV (reference sequence). V lost 2 bases and J lost 6, with 11 bases in between. Libraries were prepared by immunoSEQ multiplex PCR; TCRdb keeps only in-frame clonotypes and omits some of them. Of about 120,000 clones listed, 90% are singletons. The rearrangement links TRBV27 to TRBJ2-7; possibly TRBD1 for D (5 bases). The clonotype comes from a human donor with active COVID-19. The donor label of this sample is uncertain. Material for sequencing was peripheral blood. CDR3 sequence: CASSLQGALEQYF. The CDR3 DNA sequence: TGTGCCAGCAGTTTACAAGGGGCCCTCGAGCAGTACTTC.